One sample yielded the 21 T cell receptor beta chains listed below, sequenced in a study of blood T cell repertoires in COVID-19. Profiling relied on immunoSEQ multiplex PCR, and the TCRdb table lists in-frame clones only, not all of them. The sample consists of 150,000 to 200,000 clones, about 81% of them appearing once. Sequencing was carried out using peripheral blood. The receptors stem from a human donor in a cohort sampled during active COVID-19.

The chain couples TRBV6-5 to TRBJ2-6; D is possibly TRBD2 (6 bases). Germline CDR1 reads MNHEY; CDR2 reads SVGAGI. The V end lost 2 bases, the J end lost 12 bases, and 11 bases lay between the germline ends. This CDR3 is built from 13 residues. The CDR3 nucleotides are TGTGCCAGCAGTTACGCGGGAACAGGCGTCCTGACTTTC. Translating gives CASSYAGTGVLTF.

The V call is TRBV4-3, the J call TRBJ1-5, with 11 bases lining up with TRBD1. Trimming removed 5 bases from V and 6 bases from J; junction bases left unmatched: 3. Germline V gives CDR1 LGHNA, CDR2 YSLEER. The CDR3 totals 14 residues. CDR3 amino acids: CASSTGTGGQPQHF. In DNA, the CDR3 is TGCGCCAGCAGCACCGGGACAGGGGGTCAGCCCCAGCATTTT.

The rearrangement joins TRBV11-2 to TRBJ1-1; D is ambiguous. The CDR3 contains 15 residues. In germline, CDR1 is SGHAT, CDR2 FQNNGV. The V end was cut by 2 bases, the J end by 2 bases, with 12 bases between. The CDR3 nucleotides read TGTGCCAGCAGCTTATCGGGTAGTCCCAACACTGAAGCTTTCTTT. Encoded protein: CASSLSGSPNTEAFF.

The chain carries TRBV2 and TRBJ2-5, with 8 nucleotides matching TRBD2. The CDR3 loop spans 16 amino acids. The V and J ends lost 3 bases and 3 bases, in that order; junction bases with no gene match: 9. Germline CDR1 SNHLY, CDR2 FYNNEI. CDR3 nucleotide sequence: TGTGCCAGCAGTGAGGGGAGCGGGAGTAGGGAAGAGACCCAGTACTTC. It codes for CASSEGSGSREETQYF.

V gene TRBV7-3 combines with J gene TRBJ1-5; 9 bases fit TRBD1. J gave up 2 bases and V 10 bases, and 21 bases lay outside the gene matches. This CDR3 contains 19 residues. Germline V gene data show CDR1 as SGHTA and CDR2 as FQGTGA. The CDR3 sequence is CAIKTGTGFMLWGNQPQHF. CDR3 coding DNA: TGTGCCATCAAAACCGGGACAGGGTTTATGCTTTGGGGCAATCAGCCCCAGCATTTT.

This clone was seen only a few times. The chain's CDR3 is CASSLAQGYGYTF. The CDR3, as DNA: TGTGCCAGCAGCTTGGCCCAGGGTTACGGCTACACCTTC. The V and J genes are TRBV5-6 and TRBJ1-2, with TRBD1 as a possible D gene (5 bases). The V end lost 0 bases, the J end lost 8 bases, and 11 bases lay between the germline ends. Germline V gene lookup returns CDR1 SGHDT and CDR2 YYEEEE. There are 13 residues in the CDR3.

This chain links TRBV7-9 with TRBJ1-6; D unresolved. Trimming took off 4 bases at V and 7 bases at J, with 5 bases between the two ends. The germline V gene encodes CDR1 SEHNR and CDR2 FQNEAQ (reference sequence). This CDR3 is 12 amino acids long. The CDR3 DNA sequence: TGTGCCAGCAGCTCGACAAATTCACCCCTCCACTTT. Protein sequence: CASSSTNSPLHF. Combining the CDR3 with reference TRBV7-9 and TRBJ1-6 gives the whole variable domain DTGVSQNPRHKITKRGQNVTFRCDPISEHNRLYWYRQTLGQGPEFLTYFQNEAQLEKSRLLSDRFSAERPKGSFSTLEIQRTEQGDSAMYLCASSSTNSPLHFGNGTRLTVT.

The chain recombines TRBV6-5 with TRBJ2-7; TRBD2 matches 7 bases. Unmatched junction bases numbered 9, after V lost 7 bases and J lost 6 bases. The CDR3 contains 13 residues. The germline V gene has CDR1 MNHEY and CDR2 SVGAGI. The CDR3 bases are TGTGCCAGCAAAGGCGGGAGCGGTGCCGAGCAGTACTTC. Translating gives CASKGGSGAEQYF.

This clone was counted once. The V call is TRBV29-1, the J call TRBJ1-1; TRBD1 aligns across 7 bases. The CDR3 spans 13 residues. Germline CDR1 is SQVTM and CDR2 is ANQGSEA. V was pared by 6 bases and J by 11 bases, with 15 bases of the junction left unmatched. The CDR3 here is CSVPGAGPGGAFF. In DNA, the CDR3 is TGCAGCGTCCCTGGGGCTGGCCCAGGGGGTGCTTTCTTT. The full variable domain, rest sourced from reference TRBV29-1 and TRBJ1-1, is SAVISQKPSRDICQRGTSLTIQCQVDSQVTMMFWYRQQPGQSLTLIATANQGSEATYESGFVIDKFPISRPNLTFSTLTVSNMSPEDSSIYLCSVPGAGPGGAFFGQGTRLTVV.

The chain employs TRBV6-2 or TRBV6-3 and TRBJ2-5; 8 bases match TRBD2. This CDR3 has 14 amino acids. Trimming cost V 6 bases and J 6 bases; bases outside gene matches: 9. Germline V lookup: CDR1 MNHEY, CDR2 SVGEGT. The CDR3 protein is CASSVGGGIQTQYF. The CDR3 region has the DNA TGTGCCAGCAGCGTCGGGGGGGGCATCCAGACCCAGTACTTC.

The gene calls are TRBV7-3 and TRBJ2-1; 10 positions match TRBD2. The CDR3 length is 16 residues. CDR1 and CDR2 (germline): SGHTA, FQGTGA. Trimming took 5 bases from V and 6 from J; bases not matched to a gene: 10. CDR3 protein: CASSPEASGSFNEQFF. The CDR3 DNA reads as TGTGCCAGCAGCCCCGAGGCTAGCGGGAGTTTCAATGAGCAGTTCTTC.

This sequence joins TRBV6-5 and TRBJ2-7; 7 bases map to TRBD2. V trimming: 8 bases; J trimming: 3 bases; junction bases outside the gene matches: 4. Looked up from germline, CDR1 is MNHEY and CDR2 is SVGAGI. The CDR3 is 12 residues long. CDR3 amino acids: CASRTGGYEQYF. CDR3 DNA: TGTGCCAGCCGCACGGGAGGCTACGAGCAGTACTTC.

The CDR3 DNA sequence: TGCAGCGGGGGAGGGGTAGGTCAGCCCCAGCATTTT. It encodes CSGGGVGQPQHF. J is TRBJ1-5 and V is TRBV29-1, with D possibly being TRBD1 (5 bases). The CDR3 runs 12 residues. With 7 bases removed from V and 6 bases from J, the gap between germline ends came to 13 bases. Per germline, CDR1 SQVTM and CDR2 ANQGSEA.

The chain carries TRBV7-9 and TRBJ1-2; 9 nucleotides align to TRBD1. In germline, CDR1 is SEHNR, CDR2 FQNEAQ (reference sequence). Losses at the gene ends were 5 bases for V and 4 bases for J; bases not matched to a gene: 5. The CDR3 contains 14 residues. Here the CDR3 reads CASSGTGSGYGYTF. CDR3 DNA: TGTGCCAGCAGCGGGACAGGGTCAGGCTATGGCTACACCTTC.

The chain combines TRBV5-1 with TRBJ2-7; 9 nucleotides line up with TRBD2. The CDR3 is 17 amino acids. Germline V gene lookup returns CDR1 SGHRS and CDR2 YFSETQ. After removal of 0 bases from V and 3 bases from J, the junction contained 10 bases not matched to a gene. CDR3 coding DNA: TGCGCCAGCAGCTTGGTCTTGGGCGTTAGCGGGGGCTACGAGCAGTACTTC. Translation gives CASSLVLGVSGGYEQYF. The full variable domain, completed using reference TRBV5-1 and TRBJ2-7, is KAGVTQTPRYLIKTRGQQVTLSCSPISGHRSVSWYQQTPGQGLQFLFEYFSETQRNKGNFPGRFSGRQFSNSRSEMNVSTLELGDSALYLCASSLVLGVSGGYEQYFGPGTRLTVT.

The chain carries TRBV6-7 and TRBJ2-7; 8 nucleotides line up with TRBD1. TRBV6-7 counts as an open reading frame of uncertain function. The length of the CDR3 is 15 residues. Trimming cost V 4 bases and J 2 bases; bases outside gene matches: 7. In DNA form, the CDR3 reads TGTGCCAGCAGTTCCAGACAGGGGAGGACCTACGAGCAGTACTTC. It codes for CASSSRQGRTYEQYF.

The V gene is TRBV3-1 (or the pseudogene TRBV3-2), the J gene TRBJ2-1; 7 positions match TRBD2. In germline, CDR1 is LGHDT, CDR2 YNNKEL (reference sequence). V gave up 3 bases and J gave up 8 bases; unmatched junction bases: 4. CDR3 length: 13 residues. The CDR3 spells CASSHLRGDEQFF. The CDR3 DNA is TGTGCCAGCAGCCATCTACGGGGGGATGAGCAGTTCTTC.

The V and J genes are TRBV7-2 and TRBJ2-3; maybe TRBD2 (6 bases). Germline assignment: CDR1 SGHTA and CDR2 FQGNSA. The V end was cut by 2 bases, the J end by 0 bases, with 18 bases between. The CDR3 is 18 residues long. The CDR3, as DNA: TGTGCCAGCAGCTTAACCCCACAGAGGGACTCTAGCACAGATACGCAGTATTTT. As protein: CASSLTPQRDSSTDTQYF. Full variable domain (outside the CDR3, taken from reference TRBV7-2 and TRBJ2-3): GAGVSQSPSNKVTEKGKDVELRCDPISGHTALYWYRQSLGQGLEFLIYFQGNSAPDKSGLPSDRFSAERTGGSVSTLTIQRTQQEDSAVYLCASSLTPQRDSSTDTQYFGPGTRLTVL.

There are a few counts of this clone. The rearrangement links TRBV14 to TRBJ2-2; D is uncertain. The V end lost 1 base, the J end lost 5 bases, and 11 bases lay between the germline ends. Germline V gives CDR1 SGHDN, CDR2 FVKESK. The CDR3 extends over 15 amino acids. The CDR3 nucleotides read TGTGCCAGCAGCCAAGGACTCCCTGGGACCGGGGAGCTGTTTTTT. Amino acid sequence: CASSQGLPGTGELFF.

V and J are TRBV18 and TRBJ2-3, with TRBD1 matching 12 bases. Germline CDR1 reads KGHSH; CDR2 reads LQKENI. Trimming cost V 4 bases and J 0 bases; bases outside gene matches: 5. The CDR3 consists of 17 residues. The DNA for the CDR3 is TGTGCCAGCTCACAAGGGACAGGGGGCCCAAGCACAGATACGCAGTATTTT. Residues: CASSQGTGGPSTDTQYF.

This clone was seen a single time. The genes are TRBV19 and TRBJ1-4; TRBD1 matches at 10 bases. Germline CDR1 reads LNHDA; CDR2 reads SQIVND (reference sequence). V was pared by 4 bases and J by 10 bases, with 18 bases of the junction left unmatched. The length of the CDR3 is 18 residues. This CDR3 reads CASSNPGTGVGHEGKLFF. The CDR3 DNA reads as TGTGCCAGTAGTAACCCCGGGACAGGGGTCGGGCATGAGGGAAAACTGTTTTTT.